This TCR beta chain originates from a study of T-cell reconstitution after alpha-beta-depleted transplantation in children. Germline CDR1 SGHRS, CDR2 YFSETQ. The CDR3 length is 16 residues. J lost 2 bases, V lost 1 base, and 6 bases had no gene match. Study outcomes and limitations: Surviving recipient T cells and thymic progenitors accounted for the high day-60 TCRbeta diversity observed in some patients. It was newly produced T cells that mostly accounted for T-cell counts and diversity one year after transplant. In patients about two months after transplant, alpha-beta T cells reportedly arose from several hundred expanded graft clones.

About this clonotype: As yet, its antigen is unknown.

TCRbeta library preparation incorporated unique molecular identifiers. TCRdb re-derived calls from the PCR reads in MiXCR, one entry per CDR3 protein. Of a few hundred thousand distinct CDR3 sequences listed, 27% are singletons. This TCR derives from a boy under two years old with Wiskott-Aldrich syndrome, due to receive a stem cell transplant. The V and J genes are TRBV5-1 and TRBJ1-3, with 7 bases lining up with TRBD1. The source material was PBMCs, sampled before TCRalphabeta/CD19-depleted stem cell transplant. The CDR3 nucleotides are TGCGCCAGCAGCTTGACCCTTACAGGGGCTGGAAACACCATATATTTT. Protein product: CASSLTLTGAGNTIYF.